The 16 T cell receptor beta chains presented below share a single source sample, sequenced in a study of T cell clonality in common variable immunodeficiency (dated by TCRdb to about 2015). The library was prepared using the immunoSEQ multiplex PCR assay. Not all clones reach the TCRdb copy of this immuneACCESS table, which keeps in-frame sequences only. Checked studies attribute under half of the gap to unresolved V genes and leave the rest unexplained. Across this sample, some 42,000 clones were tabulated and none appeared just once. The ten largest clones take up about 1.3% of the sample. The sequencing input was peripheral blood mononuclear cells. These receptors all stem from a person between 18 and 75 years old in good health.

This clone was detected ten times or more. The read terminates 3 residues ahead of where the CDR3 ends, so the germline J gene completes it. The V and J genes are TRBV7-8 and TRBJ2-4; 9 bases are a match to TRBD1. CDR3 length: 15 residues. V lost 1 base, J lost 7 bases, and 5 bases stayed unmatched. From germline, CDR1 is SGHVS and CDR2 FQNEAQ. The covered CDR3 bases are TGTGCCAGCAGCTTAGGGACAGGGGCTGTCAACATT. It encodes CASSLGTGAVNI. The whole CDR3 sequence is CASSLGTGAVNIQYF.

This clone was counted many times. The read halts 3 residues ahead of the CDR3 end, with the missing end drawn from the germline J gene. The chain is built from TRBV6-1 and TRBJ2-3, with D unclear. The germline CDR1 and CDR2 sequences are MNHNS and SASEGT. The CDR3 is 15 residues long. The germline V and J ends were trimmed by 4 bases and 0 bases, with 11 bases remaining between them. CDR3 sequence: CASSGSGTSTDTQYF. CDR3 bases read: TGTGCCAGCAGTGGATCAGGCACTAGCACAGATACG.

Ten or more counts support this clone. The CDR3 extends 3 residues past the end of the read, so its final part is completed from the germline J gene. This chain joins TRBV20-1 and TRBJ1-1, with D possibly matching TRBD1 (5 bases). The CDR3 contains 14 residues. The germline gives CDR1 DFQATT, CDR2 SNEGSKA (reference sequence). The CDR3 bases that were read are TGCAGTGCTAGAGATGTGCGGGGCAAAACCGAA. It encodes CSARDVRGKTE. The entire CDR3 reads CSARDVRGKTEAFF.

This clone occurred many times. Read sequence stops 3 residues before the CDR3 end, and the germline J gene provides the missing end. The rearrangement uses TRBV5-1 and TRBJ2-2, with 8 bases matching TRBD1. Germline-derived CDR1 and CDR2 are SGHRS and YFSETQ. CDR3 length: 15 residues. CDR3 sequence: CASSTTRTGNEKLFF. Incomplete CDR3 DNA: TGCGCCAGCAGCACCACGAGGACAGGGAATGAAAAG.

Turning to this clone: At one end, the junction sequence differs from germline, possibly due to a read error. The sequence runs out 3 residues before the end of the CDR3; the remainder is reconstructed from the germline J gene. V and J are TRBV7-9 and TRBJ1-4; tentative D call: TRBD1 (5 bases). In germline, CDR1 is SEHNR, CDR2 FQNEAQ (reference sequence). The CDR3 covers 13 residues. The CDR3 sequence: CSSSFQGREKLFF. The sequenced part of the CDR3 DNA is TGTTCCAGCAGCTTCCAGGGCAGGGAAAAA.

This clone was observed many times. The CDR3 loop reads CASSWEGGRVTGELFF. CDR3 DNA (partial): TGCGCCAGCAGCTGGGAGGGGGGGCGCGTCACCGGGGAG. V gene TRBV5-1 combines with J gene TRBJ2-2; TRBD2 might be the D (7 bases). Read coverage stops 3 residues before the CDR3 terminus; the germline J gene supplies the remainder. Between the trimmed V and J ends, which lost 3 bases and 4 bases, there was a span of 16 bases. The CDR3 is 16 residues long. CDR1 is SGHRS and CDR2 is YFSETQ in the germline V gene. Full variable domain (missing parts from reference TRBV5-1 and TRBJ2-2): KAGVTQTPRYLIKTRGQQVTLSCSPISGHRSVSWYQQTPGQGLQFLFEYFSETQRNKGNFPGRFSGRQFSNSRSEMNVSTLELGDSALYLCASSWEGGRVTGELFFGEGSRLTVL.

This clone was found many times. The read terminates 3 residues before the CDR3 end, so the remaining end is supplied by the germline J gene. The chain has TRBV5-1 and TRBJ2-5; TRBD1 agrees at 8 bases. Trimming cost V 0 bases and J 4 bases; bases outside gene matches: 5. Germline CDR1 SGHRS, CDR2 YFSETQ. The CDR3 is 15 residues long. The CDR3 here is CASSLGTGPLETQYF. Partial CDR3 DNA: TGCGCCAGCAGCTTGGGGACAGGGCCTTTAGAGACC. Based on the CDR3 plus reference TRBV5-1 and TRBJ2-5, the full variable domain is KAGVTQTPRYLIKTRGQQVTLSCSPISGHRSVSWYQQTPGQGLQFLFEYFSETQRNKGNFPGRFSGRQFSNSRSEMNVSTLELGDSALYLCASSLGTGPLETQYFGPGTRLLVL.

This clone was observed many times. The DNA read from the CDR3 is TGCAGTGCTAGACTTCGACAGGGGGTCAATCAGCCC. This gives the protein CSARLRQGVNQP. The entire CDR3 protein is CSARLRQGVNQPQHF. The chain links TRBV20-1 to TRBJ1-5, with 9 bases that match TRBD1. The missing CDR3 end, 3 residues past where the read stops, is filled in from the germline J gene. Germline V CDR1 and CDR2: DFQATT, SNEGSKA (reference sequence). The CDR3 loop spans 15 amino acids. V gave up 2 bases and J gave up 3 bases; unmatched junction bases: 5.

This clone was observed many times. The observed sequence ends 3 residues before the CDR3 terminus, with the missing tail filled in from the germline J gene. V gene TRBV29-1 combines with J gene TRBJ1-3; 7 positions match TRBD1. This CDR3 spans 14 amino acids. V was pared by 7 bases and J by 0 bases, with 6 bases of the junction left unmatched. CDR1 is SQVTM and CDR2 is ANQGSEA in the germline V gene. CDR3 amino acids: CSGRQGSSGNTIYF. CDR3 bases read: TGCAGCGGCAGACAGGGCTCCTCTGGAAACACC.

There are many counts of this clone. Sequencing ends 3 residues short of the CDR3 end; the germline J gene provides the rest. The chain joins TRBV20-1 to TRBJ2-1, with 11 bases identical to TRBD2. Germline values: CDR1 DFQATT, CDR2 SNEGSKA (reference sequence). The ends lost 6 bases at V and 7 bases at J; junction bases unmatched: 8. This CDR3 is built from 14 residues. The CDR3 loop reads CSAVLAGVENEQFF. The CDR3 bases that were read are TGCAGTGCCGTACTAGCGGGAGTCGAAAATGAG.

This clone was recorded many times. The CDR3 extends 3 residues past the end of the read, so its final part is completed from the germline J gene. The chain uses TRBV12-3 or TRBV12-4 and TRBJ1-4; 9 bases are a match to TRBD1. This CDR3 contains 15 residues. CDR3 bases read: TGTGCCAGCAGTCGGATTGACAGGGGGGCCAACGTA. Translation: CASSRIDRGANV. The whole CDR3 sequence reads CASSRIDRGANVLFF.

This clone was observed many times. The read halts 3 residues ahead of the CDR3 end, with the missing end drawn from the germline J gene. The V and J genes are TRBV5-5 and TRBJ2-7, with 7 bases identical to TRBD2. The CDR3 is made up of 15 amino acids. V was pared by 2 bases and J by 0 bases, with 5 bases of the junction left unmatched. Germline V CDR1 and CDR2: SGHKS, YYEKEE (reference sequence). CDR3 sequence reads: CASSLGTTSSYEQYF. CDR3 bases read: TGTGCCAGCAGCTTAGGGACTACCAGCTCCTACGAG.

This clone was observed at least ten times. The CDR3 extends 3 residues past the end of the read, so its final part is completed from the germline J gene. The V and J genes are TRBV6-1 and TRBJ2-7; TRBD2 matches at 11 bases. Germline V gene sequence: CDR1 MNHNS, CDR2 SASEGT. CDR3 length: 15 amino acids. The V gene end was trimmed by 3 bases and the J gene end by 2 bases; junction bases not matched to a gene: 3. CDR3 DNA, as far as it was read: TGTGCCAGCAGTGATAGTAGCGGGAGGGCCTACGAG. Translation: CASSDSSGRAYE. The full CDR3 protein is CASSDSSGRAYEQYF.

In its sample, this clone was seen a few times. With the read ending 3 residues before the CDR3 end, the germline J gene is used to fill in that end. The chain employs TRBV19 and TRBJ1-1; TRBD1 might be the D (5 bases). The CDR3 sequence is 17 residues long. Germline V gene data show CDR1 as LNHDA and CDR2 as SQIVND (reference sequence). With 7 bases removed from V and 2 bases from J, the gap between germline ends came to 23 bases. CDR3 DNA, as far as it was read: TGTGCCAGTAAATGGGGATCAGGACACAAGACCAACACTGAA. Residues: CASKWGSGHKTNTE. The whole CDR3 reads CASKWGSGHKTNTEAFF.

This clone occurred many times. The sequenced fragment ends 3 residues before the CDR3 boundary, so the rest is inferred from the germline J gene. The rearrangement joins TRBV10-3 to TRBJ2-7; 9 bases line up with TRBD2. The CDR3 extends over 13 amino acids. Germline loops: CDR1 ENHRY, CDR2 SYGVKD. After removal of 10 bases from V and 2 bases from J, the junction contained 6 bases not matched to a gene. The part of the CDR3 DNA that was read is TGTGCCACCTCTCCTAGCGGGACCTACGAG. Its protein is CATSPSGTYE. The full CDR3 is CATSPSGTYEQYF.

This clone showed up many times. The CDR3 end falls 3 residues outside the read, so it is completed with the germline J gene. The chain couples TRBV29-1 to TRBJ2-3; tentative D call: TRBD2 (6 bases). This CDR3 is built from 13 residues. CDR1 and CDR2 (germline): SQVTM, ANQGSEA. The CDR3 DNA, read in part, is TGCAGCGTTGAAAGACAGCTCCGGGAGACG. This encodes CSVERQLRET. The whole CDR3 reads CSVERQLRETQYF.